Below are 22 T cell receptor beta chains sequenced from a single sample in a study of regulatory T cells in long-lasting Graves disease. The time point: persistent/refractory GD, antithyroid drugs over 5 years with positive TRAb. Extracted PBMC RNA gave rise to the TCR library. Assembly of TCR beta libraries relied on iRepertoire HTBI primers together with Arm-PCR of CDR3 regions. TCRdb processed the multiplex PCR reads anew with MiXCR; each CDR3 protein has one entry. The data show over 300,000 distinct CDR3 sequences, about 20% seen once. Sample: peripheral blood mononuclear cells (PBMCs), taken when the disease was refractory, from a patient treated with antithyroid drugs. The source of these receptors is a female donor with Graves disease.

This clonotype showed up many times. The chain is built from TRBV7-2 and TRBJ2-5; 14 positions agree with TRBD2. This CDR3 comprises 16 residues. Germline V gives CDR1 SGHTA, CDR2 FQGNSA. The trim removed 4 bases at V and 7 bases at J, leaving 8 bases unmatched. The CDR3 reads CASSSRTSGGLGTQYF. CDR3 coding DNA: TGTGCCAGCAGCTCCCGGACTAGCGGGGGGTTGGGGACCCAGTACTTC.

This clonotype has only a few counts. The chain couples TRBV3-1 to TRBJ1-3; D uncertain. V lost 1 base, J lost 7 bases, and 2 bases lay in between. The CDR3 contains 11 residues. Germline lookup yields CDR1 LGHDT and CDR2 YNNKEL (reference sequence). The CDR3 nucleotides are TGTGCCAGCAGCCAAGGTAACACCATATATTTT. As protein: CASSQGNTIYF.

The chain carries TRBV28 and TRBJ2-3; D unclear. The germline gives CDR1 MDHEN, CDR2 SYDVKM. V was pared by 2 bases and J by 1 base, with 7 bases between. The CDR3 runs 14 residues. CDR3 nucleotide sequence: TGTGCCAGCAGTTTAAGGGTTGGCACAGATACGCAGTATTTT. This gives the protein CASSLRVGTDTQYF. The whole variable domain, filled in from reference TRBV28 and TRBJ2-3, reads DVKVTQSSRYLVKRTGEKVFLECVQDMDHENMFWYRQDPGLGLRLIYFSYDVKMKEKGDIPEGYSVSREKKERFSLILESASTNQTSMYLCASSLRVGTDTQYFGPGTRLTVL.

The chain links TRBV9 to TRBJ2-1, with TRBD2 identical over 8 bases. The germline CDR1 and CDR2 sequences are SGDLS and YYNGEE. After removal of 0 bases from V and 0 bases from J, the junction contained 5 bases not matched to a gene. The CDR3 consists of 17 residues. In nucleotides, the CDR3 is TGTGCCAGCAGCGTAGGAGAGCGGGGGAGCTCCTACAATGAGCAGTTCTTC. Its translation is CASSVGERGSSYNEQFF. Full variable domain (missing parts from reference TRBV9 and TRBJ2-1): DSGVTQTPKHLITATGQRVTLRCSPRSGDLSVYWYQQSLDQGLQFLIQYYNGEERAKGNILERFSAQQFPDLHSELNLSSLELGDSALYFCASSVGERGSSYNEQFFGPGTRLTVL.

This clonotype came up many times. Its ends do not fully match the called genes, so a read error is possible. This rearrangement joins TRBV5-1 to TRBJ1-6; D is uncertain. The CDR3 covers 15 residues. Germline V gives CDR1 SGHRS, CDR2 YFSETQ. CDR3 sequence (DNA): TGTGCCAGCAGCTTAGTTAGCTCCTATAATTCACCCCTCCACTTT. As protein: CASSLVSSYNSPLHF.

This clonotype has more than one count but fewer than ten. This chain uses TRBV19 with TRBJ1-5; D unclear. V was pared by 3 bases and J by 1 base, with 10 bases between. Per germline, CDR1 LNHDA and CDR2 SQIVND (reference sequence). The CDR3 spans 15 residues. The CDR3 loop reads CASSMEVVSNQPQHF. Written as DNA, the CDR3 is TGTGCCAGTAGTATGGAGGTAGTCAGCAATCAGCCCCAGCATTTT.

For the CDR3, the DNA is TGTGCCAGCAGTCCTAGCGGGAGGGCCGGCTCCTACAATGAGCAGTTCTTC. Translation: CASSPSGRAGSYNEQFF. The chain couples TRBV28 to TRBJ2-1; 12 positions agree with TRBD2. CDR3 size: 17 residues. From germline, CDR1 is MDHEN and CDR2 SYDVKM. J was trimmed by 0 bases and V by 5 bases; bases with no gene match: 5. The complete variable domain, with remaining parts taken from reference TRBV28 and TRBJ2-1, reads DVKVTQSSRYLVKRTGEKVFLECVQDMDHENMFWYRQDPGLGLRLIYFSYDVKMKEKGDIPEGYSVSREKKERFSLILESASTNQTSMYLCASSPSGRAGSYNEQFFGPGTRLTVL.

The rearrangement joins TRBV19 to TRBJ1-1, with a weak D call TRBD1 (5 bases). Deletions cut 7 bases from V and 5 bases from J, with 14 bases between. This CDR3 comprises 13 residues. The germline V gene has CDR1 LNHDA and CDR2 SQIVND (reference sequence). DNA of the CDR3: TGTGCCAGTACCCCGGGGCGAAGGACTGAAGCTTTCTTT. This encodes CASTPGRRTEAFF.

This clonotype has only a few counts. This sequence joins TRBV4-1 and TRBJ1-6, with 8 nucleotides matching TRBD1. In germline, CDR1 is MGHRA, CDR2 YSYEKL. The CDR3 runs 16 residues. With 1 base clipped from V and 9 bases from J, the junction kept 8 bases outside the gene matches. The CDR3 reads CASSQVRTGKSSPLHF. The CDR3 DNA sequence: TGCGCCAGCAGCCAAGTAAGGACAGGGAAGAGTTCACCCCTCCACTTT.

On this clonotype: One end of the junction varies from germline; a read error may be responsible. The chain is built from TRBV7-9 and TRBJ2-1, with D perhaps TRBD1 (6 bases). CDR1 and CDR2 from the germline V gene are SEHNR and FQNEAQ (reference sequence). CDR3 length equals 14 residues. The CDR3 DNA is TGTGCCAGCAGCCTAGCATCAGGGGACCATGAGCAGTTCTTC. Translation gives CASSLASGDHEQFF.

This clonotype was found many times. The rearrangement uses TRBV6-2 or TRBV6-3 and TRBJ1-1; 7 bases are shared with TRBD1. Germline CDR1 reads MNHEY; CDR2 reads SVGEGT. The CDR3 is made up of 14 amino acids. V shed 2 bases, J shed 4 bases, and the junction held 4 bases outside the gene matches. DNA for the CDR3: TGTGCCAGCAGTTACAGGGGGCTTGGCACTGAAGCTTTCTTT. Translating it yields CASSYRGLGTEAFF.

In its sample, this clonotype was seen many times. CDR3: CASQVGGMNTEAFF. The CDR3 coding sequence is TGTGCCAGTCAGGTAGGGGGGATGAACACTGAAGCTTTCTTT. The chain is built from TRBV19 and TRBJ1-1; possible D gene TRBD1, 6 bases. V was shortened by 8 bases and J by 0 bases, with 13 bases between the two germline ends. Germline lookup yields CDR1 LNHDA and CDR2 SQIVND (reference sequence). The CDR3 length is 14 residues.

The chain uses TRBV2 and TRBJ2-3; possibly TRBD2 for D (6 bases). V was pared by 8 bases and J by 5 bases, with 11 bases between. Germline CDR1 is SNHLY and CDR2 is FYNNEI. The CDR3 contains 12 residues. CDR3 region: CASYGGGDTQYF. CDR3 in DNA: TGTGCCAGCTACGGGGGAGGAGATACGCAGTATTTT.

This clonotype was observed at least ten times. This chain links TRBV7-9 with TRBJ1-2; TRBD1 is a possible D gene (5 bases). The V end was cut by 5 bases, the J end by 6 bases, with 10 bases between. From germline, CDR1 is SEHNR and CDR2 FQNEAQ (reference sequence). CDR3 size: 12 residues. CDR3 loop: CASSPDRDGYTF. The CDR3 bases are TGTGCCAGCAGCCCTGACAGAGATGGCTACACCTTC.

In regard to this clonotype: A read error is likely, as this CDR3 ends without the conserved phenylalanine or tryptophan. The gene calls are TRBV19 and TRBJ1-2; tentatively, D is TRBD1 (5 bases). The V end lost 3 bases, the J end lost 4 bases, and 15 bases lay between the germline ends. The CDR3 runs 15 residues. Germline CDR1 is LNHDA and CDR2 is SQIVND (reference sequence). Here the CDR3 DNA reads TGTGCCAGTAGTATTCGGGGGGAGGAAAGCTATGGCTACACCCTC. The encoded protein is CASSIRGEESYGYTL.

This clonotype was counted only a few times. The chain has TRBV20-1 and TRBJ2-7; perhaps TRBD2 as D (6 bases). Germline V gene data show CDR1 as DFQATT and CDR2 as SNEGSKA (reference sequence). V lost 6 bases to trimming and J lost 12 bases, with 18 bases between them. This CDR3 comprises 11 residues. CDR3 residues: CSAGTGEKPYF. The CDR3 DNA sequence: TGCAGTGCGGGCACGGGGGAAAAACCGTACTTC.

As concerns this clonotype: A much larger clone is a single base away; this may be a read error. The chain carries TRBV6-1 and TRBJ1-6; D is undetermined. CDR1 and CDR2 (germline): MNHNS, SASEGT. The CDR3 spans 13 residues. CDR3 coding DNA: TGTGCCAGCAGTATCCGAGGTGGTTCAACCCTCCACTTT. This encodes CASSIRGGSTLHF.

This chain uses TRBV27 with TRBJ2-2; maybe TRBD1 (5 bases). With 8 bases removed from V and 6 bases from J, the gap between germline ends came to 13 bases. The CDR3 covers 13 residues. Looked up from germline, CDR1 is MNHEY and CDR2 is SMNVEV (reference sequence). CDR3 nucleotide sequence: TGTGCCAGCGGGCTTTGGGGCGCCGGGGAGCTGTTTTTT. It codes for CASGLWGAGELFF.

This clonotype was counted only a few times. The chain couples TRBV18 to TRBJ2-2; D gene uncertain. CDR1 is KGHSH and CDR2 is LQKENI in the germline V gene. The CDR3 totals 14 residues. V was trimmed by 3 bases and J by 2 bases, leaving 7 bases between them. The CDR3 sequence: CASSPNQNTGELFF. CDR3 DNA: TGTGCCAGCTCACCGAACCAAAACACCGGGGAGCTGTTTTTT.

The gene calls are TRBV10-3 and TRBJ2-7; 8 bases match TRBD1. The trim removed 5 bases at V and 0 bases at J, leaving 6 bases unmatched. Germline values: CDR1 ENHRY, CDR2 SYGVKD. The CDR3 runs to 15 residues. The CDR3 here is CAISPGTGFSYEQYF. The CDR3 DNA reads TGTGCCATCAGTCCCGGGACAGGCTTCTCCTACGAGCAGTACTTC.

V and J are TRBV2 and TRBJ2-1; no clear D gene. V lost 2 bases and J lost 6, with 5 bases in between. From germline, CDR1 is SNHLY and CDR2 FYNNEI. The CDR3 contains 12 residues. CDR3 sequence (DNA): TGTGCCAGCAGTGAATTCATCAATGAGCAGTTCTTC. Protein sequence: CASSEFINEQFF.

This clonotype showed up just a few times. The chain links TRBV5-8 to TRBJ1-6; D is unclear. Trimming shortened V by 1 base and J by 7 bases, and 3 bases separated the two germline ends. The CDR3 is made up of 12 amino acids. CDR1 and CDR2 (germline): SGHTS, YDEGEE. Here the CDR3 reads CASSLKNSPLHF. The CDR3 bases are TGTGCCAGCAGCTTGAAGAATTCACCCCTCCACTTT.